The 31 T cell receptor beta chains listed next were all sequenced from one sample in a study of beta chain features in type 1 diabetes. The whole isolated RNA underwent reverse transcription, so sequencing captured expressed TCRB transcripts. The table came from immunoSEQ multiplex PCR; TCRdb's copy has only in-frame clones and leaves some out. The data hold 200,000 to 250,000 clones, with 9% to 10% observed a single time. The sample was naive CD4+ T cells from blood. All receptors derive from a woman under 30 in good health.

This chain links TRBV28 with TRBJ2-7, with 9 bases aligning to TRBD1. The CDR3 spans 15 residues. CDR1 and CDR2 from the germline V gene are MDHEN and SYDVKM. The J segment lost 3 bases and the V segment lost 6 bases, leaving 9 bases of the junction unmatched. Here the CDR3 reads CASRYQDRGFYEQYF. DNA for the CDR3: TGTGCCAGCAGGTATCAGGACAGGGGATTCTACGAGCAGTACTTC.

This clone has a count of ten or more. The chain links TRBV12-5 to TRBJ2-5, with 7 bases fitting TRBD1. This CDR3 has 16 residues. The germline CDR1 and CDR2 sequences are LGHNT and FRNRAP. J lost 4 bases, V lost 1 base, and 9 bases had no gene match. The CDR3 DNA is TGTGCTAGTGGTTTGGCCACAGGGGTTTCTTCAGAGACCCAGTACTTC. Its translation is CASGLATGVSSETQYF. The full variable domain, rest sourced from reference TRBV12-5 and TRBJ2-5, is DARVTQTPRHKVTEMGQEVTMRCQPILGHNTVFWYRQTMMQGLELLAYFRNRAPLDDSGMPKDRFSAEMPDATLATLKIQPSEPRDSAVYFCASGLATGVSSETQYFGPGTRLLVL.

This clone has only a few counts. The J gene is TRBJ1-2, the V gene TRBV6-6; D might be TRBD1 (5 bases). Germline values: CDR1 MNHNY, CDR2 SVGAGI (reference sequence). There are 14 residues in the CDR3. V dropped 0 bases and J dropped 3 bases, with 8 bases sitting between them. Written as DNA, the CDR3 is TGTGCCAGCAGTTACTCGGAGGGGTACTATGGCTACACCTTC. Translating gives CASSYSEGYYGYTF.

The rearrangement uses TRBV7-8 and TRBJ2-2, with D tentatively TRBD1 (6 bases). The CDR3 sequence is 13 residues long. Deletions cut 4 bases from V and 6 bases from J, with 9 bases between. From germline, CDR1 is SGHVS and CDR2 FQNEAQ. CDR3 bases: TGTGCCAGCAGCTCGCACAGGGCCGGGGAGCTGTTTTTT. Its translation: CASSSHRAGELFF.

The CDR3 bases are TGTGCCAGCTCACGTGAGACAGGCCCCTATGGCTACACCTTC. This encodes CASSRETGPYGYTF. V is TRBV18 and J is TRBJ1-2; D perhaps matches TRBD1 (6 bases). Germline values: CDR1 KGHSH, CDR2 LQKENI. The ends were cut back, 4 bases at V and 4 bases at J, with 13 bases in the middle. The CDR3 has 14 residues.

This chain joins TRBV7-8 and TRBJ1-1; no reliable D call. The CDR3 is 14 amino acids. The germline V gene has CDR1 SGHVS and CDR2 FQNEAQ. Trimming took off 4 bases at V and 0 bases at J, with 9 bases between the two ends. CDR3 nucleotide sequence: TGTGCCAGCAGCTCGGGATGGATGAACACTGAAGCTTTCTTT. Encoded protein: CASSSGWMNTEAFF. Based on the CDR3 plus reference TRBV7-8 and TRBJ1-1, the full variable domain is GAGVSQSPRYKVAKRGQDVALRCDPISGHVSLFWYQQALGQGPEFLTYFQNEAQLDKSGLPSDRFFAERPEGSVSTLKIQRTQQEDSAVYLCASSSGWMNTEAFFGQGTRLTVV.

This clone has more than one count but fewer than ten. The CDR3 spells CASTETWVSGNTIYF. The DNA of the CDR3 is TGTGCCAGCACCGAGACATGGGTCTCTGGAAACACCATATATTTT. This chain uses TRBV6-5 with TRBJ1-3; D not resolved. The V gene's germline CDR1 is MNHEY and CDR2 SVGAGI. The CDR3 is 15 amino acids. The ends were cut back, 7 bases at V and 0 bases at J, with 13 bases in the middle.

Written as DNA, the CDR3 is TGTGCCAGCAGCGGAACTTCGGGCCCCGGGGTAGAGACCCAGTACTTC. Encoded protein: CASSGTSGPGVETQYF. The V and J genes are TRBV5-4 and TRBJ2-5; D possibly corresponds to TRBD2 (5 bases). The V end was cut by 4 bases, the J end by 4 bases, with 20 bases between. This CDR3 contains 16 residues. CDR1 and CDR2 (germline): SGHNT, YYREEE (reference sequence).

DNA for the CDR3: TGTGCCAGCAGTATTAGCGGGAGCTACGAGCAGTACTTC. Its protein product is CASSISGSYEQYF. The chain is built from TRBV6-1 and TRBJ2-7, with 9 nucleotides matching TRBD2. Germline CDR1 reads MNHNS; CDR2 reads SASEGT. The ends lost 5 bases at V and 3 bases at J; junction bases unmatched: 2. This CDR3 is built from 13 residues.

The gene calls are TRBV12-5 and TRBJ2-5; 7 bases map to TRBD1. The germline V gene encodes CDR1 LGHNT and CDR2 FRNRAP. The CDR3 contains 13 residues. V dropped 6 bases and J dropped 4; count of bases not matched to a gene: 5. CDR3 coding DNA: TGTGCTAGTGGACCAAGACAGGGAGAGACCCAGTACTTC. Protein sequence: CASGPRQGETQYF.

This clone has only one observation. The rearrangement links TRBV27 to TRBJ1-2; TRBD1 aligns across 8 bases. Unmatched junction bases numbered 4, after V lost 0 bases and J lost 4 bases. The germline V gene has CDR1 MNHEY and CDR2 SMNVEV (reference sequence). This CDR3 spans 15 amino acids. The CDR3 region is CASSLSRTGPYGYTF. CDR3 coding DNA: TGTGCCAGCAGTTTATCGAGGACAGGGCCCTATGGCTACACCTTC.

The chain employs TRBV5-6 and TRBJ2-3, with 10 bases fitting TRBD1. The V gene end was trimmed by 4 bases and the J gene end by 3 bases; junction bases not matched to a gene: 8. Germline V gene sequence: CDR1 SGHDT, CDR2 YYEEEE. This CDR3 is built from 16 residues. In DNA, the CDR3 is TGTGCCAGCAGCCCGGGGACAGGGGATGGAACAGATACGCAGTATTTT. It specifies CASSPGTGDGTDTQYF.

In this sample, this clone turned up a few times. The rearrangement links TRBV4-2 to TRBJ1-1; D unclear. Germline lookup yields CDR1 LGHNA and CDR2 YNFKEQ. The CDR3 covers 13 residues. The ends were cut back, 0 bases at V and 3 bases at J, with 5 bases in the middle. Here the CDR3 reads CASSQDPDTEAFF. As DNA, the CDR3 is TGTGCCAGCAGCCAAGATCCCGACACTGAAGCTTTCTTT.

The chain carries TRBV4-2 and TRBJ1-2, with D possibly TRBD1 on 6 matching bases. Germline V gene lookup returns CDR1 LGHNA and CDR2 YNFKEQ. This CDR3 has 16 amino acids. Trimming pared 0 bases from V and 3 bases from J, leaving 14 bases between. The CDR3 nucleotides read TGTGCCAGCAGCCAAGATGAGACAGGCGTTGACTATGGCTACACCTTC. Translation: CASSQDETGVDYGYTF.

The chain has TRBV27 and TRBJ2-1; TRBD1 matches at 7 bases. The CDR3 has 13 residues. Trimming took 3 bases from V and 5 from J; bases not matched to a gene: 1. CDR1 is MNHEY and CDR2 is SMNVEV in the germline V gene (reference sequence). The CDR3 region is CASSLGQHNEQFF. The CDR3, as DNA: TGTGCCAGCAGTTTGGGACAGCACAATGAGCAGTTCTTC.

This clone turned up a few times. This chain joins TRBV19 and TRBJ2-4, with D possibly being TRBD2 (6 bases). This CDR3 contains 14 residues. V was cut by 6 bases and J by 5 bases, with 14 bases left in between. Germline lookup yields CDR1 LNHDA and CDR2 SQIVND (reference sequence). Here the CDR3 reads CASRKEDYQNIQYF. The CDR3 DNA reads TGTGCCAGTAGGAAAGAGGACTATCAAAACATTCAGTACTTC.

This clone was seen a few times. The CDR3: CASSLTSPWRDNSRETQYF. The CDR3 coding sequence is TGTGCCAGCAGCTTGACTAGCCCATGGAGGGACAATTCCCGAGAGACCCAGTACTTC. The J gene is TRBJ2-5, the V gene TRBV7-2, with a weak D call TRBD2 (7 bases). The CDR3 is made up of 19 amino acids. V was shortened by 3 bases and J by 4 bases, with 27 bases between the two germline ends. Germline-derived CDR1 and CDR2 are SGHTA and FQGNSA. The full variable domain, completed using reference TRBV7-2 and TRBJ2-5, is GAGVSQSPSNKVTEKGKDVELRCDPISGHTALYWYRQSLGQGLEFLIYFQGNSAPDKSGLPSDRFSAERTGGSVSTLTIQRTQQEDSAVYLCASSLTSPWRDNSRETQYFGPGTRLLVL.

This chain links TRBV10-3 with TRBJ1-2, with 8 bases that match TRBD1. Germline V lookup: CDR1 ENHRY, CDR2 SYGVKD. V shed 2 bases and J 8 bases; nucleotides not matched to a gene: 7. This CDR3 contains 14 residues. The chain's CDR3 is CAISEPRQGTGYTF. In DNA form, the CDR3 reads TGTGCCATCAGTGAGCCTCGACAGGGGACAGGCTACACCTTC.

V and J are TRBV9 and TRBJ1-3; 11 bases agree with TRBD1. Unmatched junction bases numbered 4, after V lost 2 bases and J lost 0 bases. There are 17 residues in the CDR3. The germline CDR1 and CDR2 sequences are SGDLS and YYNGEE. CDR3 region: CASSVGQGGISGNTIYF. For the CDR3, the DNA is TGTGCCAGCAGCGTGGGACAGGGGGGGATCTCTGGAAACACCATATATTTT.

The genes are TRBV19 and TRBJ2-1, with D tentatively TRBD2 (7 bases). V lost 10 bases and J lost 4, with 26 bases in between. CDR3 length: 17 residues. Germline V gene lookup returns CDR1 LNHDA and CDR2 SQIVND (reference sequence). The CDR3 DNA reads TGTGCCACCCAGCATCGGGGGGCCCTGTCCATATACAATGAGCAGTTCTTC. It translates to CATQHRGALSIYNEQFF.

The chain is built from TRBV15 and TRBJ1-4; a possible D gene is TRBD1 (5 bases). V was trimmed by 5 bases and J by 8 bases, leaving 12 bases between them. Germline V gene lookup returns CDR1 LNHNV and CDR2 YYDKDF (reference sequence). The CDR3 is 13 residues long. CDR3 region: CATSWGALEKLFF. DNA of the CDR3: TGTGCCACCAGCTGGGGCGCGTTGGAAAAACTGTTTTTT.

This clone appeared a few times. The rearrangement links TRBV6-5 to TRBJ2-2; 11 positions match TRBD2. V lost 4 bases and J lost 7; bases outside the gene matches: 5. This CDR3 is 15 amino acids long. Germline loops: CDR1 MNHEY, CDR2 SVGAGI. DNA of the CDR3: TGTGCCAGCAGTTTAGCGGGGGGGGCGCTCGGGGAGCTGTTTTTT. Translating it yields CASSLAGGALGELFF.

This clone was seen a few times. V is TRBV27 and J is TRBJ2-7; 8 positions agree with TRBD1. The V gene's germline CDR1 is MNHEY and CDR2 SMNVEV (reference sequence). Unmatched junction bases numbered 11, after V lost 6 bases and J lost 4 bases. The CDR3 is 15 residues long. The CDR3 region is CASSFSQGGGYEQYF. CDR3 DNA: TGTGCCAGCAGCTTTTCACAGGGGGGTGGGTACGAGCAGTACTTC.

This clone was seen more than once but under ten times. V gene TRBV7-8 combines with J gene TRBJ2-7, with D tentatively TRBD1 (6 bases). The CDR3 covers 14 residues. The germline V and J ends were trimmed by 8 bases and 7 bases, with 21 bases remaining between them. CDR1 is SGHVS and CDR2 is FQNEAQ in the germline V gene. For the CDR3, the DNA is TGTGCCAGCGGAAAAAGCAGGGGAAAGGGTGAGCAGTACTTC. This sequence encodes CASGKSRGKGEQYF.

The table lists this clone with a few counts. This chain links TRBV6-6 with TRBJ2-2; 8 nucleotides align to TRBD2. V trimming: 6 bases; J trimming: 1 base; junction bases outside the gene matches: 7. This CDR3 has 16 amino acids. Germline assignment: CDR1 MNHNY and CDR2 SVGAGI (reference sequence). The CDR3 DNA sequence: TGTGCCAGCAGAGACGGGGCGGGGGGGAACACCGGGGAGCTGTTTTTT. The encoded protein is CASRDGAGGNTGELFF.

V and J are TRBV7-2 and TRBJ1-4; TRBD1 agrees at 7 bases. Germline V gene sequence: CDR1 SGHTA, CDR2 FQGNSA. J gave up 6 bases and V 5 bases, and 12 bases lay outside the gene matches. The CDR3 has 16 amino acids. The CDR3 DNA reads TGTGCCAGCAGCGCAACAAGGGGCAGGGGGGATGAAAAACTGTTTTTT. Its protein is CASSATRGRGDEKLFF.

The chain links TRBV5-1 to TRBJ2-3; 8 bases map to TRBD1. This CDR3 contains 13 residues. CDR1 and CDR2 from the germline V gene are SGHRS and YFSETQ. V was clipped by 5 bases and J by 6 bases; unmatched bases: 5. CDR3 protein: CASSSTGADTQYF. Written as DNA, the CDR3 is TGCGCCAGCAGTTCGACAGGGGCGGATACGCAGTATTTT.

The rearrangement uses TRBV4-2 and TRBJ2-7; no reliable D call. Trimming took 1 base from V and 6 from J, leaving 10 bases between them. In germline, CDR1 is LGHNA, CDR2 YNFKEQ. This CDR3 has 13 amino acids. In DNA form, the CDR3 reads TGTGCCAGCAGCCAAGTAGGAGTGGGCGAGCAGTACTTC. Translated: CASSQVGVGEQYF.

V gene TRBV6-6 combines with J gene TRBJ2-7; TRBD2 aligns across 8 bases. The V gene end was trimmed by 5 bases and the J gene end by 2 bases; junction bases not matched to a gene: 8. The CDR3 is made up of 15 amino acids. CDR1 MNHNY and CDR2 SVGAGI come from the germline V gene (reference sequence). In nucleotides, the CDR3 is TGTGCCAGCAGTCCTCAGGGAGCGGGAGCCTACGAGCAGTACTTC. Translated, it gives CASSPQGAGAYEQYF.

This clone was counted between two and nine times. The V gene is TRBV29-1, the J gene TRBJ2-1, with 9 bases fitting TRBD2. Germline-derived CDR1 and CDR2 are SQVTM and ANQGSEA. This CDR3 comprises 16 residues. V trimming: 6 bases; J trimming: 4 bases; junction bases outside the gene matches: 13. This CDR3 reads CSVWLAGFGGYNEQFF. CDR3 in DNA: TGCAGCGTGTGGCTAGCGGGATTTGGGGGTTACAATGAGCAGTTCTTC.

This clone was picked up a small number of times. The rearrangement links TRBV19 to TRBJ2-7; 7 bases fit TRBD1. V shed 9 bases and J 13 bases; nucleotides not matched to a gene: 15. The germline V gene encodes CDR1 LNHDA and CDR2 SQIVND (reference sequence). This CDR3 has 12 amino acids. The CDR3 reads CASKLPGQRPYF. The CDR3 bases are TGTGCCAGCAAGCTTCCGGGACAGAGACCCTACTTC.